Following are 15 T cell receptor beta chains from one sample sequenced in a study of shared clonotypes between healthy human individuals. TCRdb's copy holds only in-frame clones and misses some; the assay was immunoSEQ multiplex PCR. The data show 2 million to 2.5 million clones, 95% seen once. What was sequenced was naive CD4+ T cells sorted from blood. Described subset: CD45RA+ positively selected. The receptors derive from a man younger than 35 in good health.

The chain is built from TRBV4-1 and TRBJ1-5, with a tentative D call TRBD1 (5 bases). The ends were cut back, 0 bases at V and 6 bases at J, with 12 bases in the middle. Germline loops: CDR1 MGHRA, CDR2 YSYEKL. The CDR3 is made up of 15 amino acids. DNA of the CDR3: TGCGCCAGCAGCCAAGATAGGGGTAACAGTCAGCCCCAGCATTTT. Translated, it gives CASSQDRGNSQPQHF.

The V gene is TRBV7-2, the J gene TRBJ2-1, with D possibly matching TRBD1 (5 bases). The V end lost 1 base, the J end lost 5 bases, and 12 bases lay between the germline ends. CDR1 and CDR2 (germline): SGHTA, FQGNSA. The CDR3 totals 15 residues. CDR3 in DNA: TGTGCCAGCAGCTTAGAAGGGGTCTCGAACAATGAGCAGTTCTTC. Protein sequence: CASSLEGVSNNEQFF.

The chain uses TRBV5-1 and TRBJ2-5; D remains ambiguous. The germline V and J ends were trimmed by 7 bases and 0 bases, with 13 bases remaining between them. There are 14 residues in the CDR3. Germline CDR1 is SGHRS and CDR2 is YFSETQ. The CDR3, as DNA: TGCGCCAGCCAGCGAGGTGACTACCAAGAGACCCAGTACTTC. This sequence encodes CASQRGDYQETQYF.

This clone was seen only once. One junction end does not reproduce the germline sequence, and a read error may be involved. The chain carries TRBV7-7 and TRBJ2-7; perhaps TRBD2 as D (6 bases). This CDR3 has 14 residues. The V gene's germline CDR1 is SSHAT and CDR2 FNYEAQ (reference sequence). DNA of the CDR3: TGTGCTAGCAGCCCGGGACTCCTAAACTACGAGCAGTACTTC. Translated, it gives CASSPGLLNYEQYF.

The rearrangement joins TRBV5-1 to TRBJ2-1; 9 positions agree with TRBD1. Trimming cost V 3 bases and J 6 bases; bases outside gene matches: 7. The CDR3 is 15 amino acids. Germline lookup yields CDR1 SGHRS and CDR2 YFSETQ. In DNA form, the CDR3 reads TGCGCCAGCAGCTCGGGACAGGGACCCTCCAATGAGCAGTTCTTC. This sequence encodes CASSSGQGPSNEQFF.

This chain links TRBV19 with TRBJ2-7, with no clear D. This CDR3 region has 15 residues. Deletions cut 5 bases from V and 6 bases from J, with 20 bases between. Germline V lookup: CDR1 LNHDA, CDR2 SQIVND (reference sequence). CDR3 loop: CASSPALEWKVEQYF. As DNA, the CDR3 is TGTGCCAGTAGTCCCGCCCTCGAATGGAAGGTCGAGCAGTACTTC.

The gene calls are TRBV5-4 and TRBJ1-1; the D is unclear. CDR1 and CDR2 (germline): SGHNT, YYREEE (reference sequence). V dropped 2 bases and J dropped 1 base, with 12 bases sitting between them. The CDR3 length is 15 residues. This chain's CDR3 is CASSFYLGPNTEAFF. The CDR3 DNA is TGTGCCAGCAGCTTTTATTTGGGCCCGAACACTGAAGCTTTCTTT. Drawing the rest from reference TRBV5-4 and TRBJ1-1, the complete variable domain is ETGVTQSPTHLIKTRGQQVTLRCSSQSGHNTVSWYQQALGQGPQFIFQYYREEENGRGNFPPRFSGLQFPNYSSELNVNALELDDSALYLCASSFYLGPNTEAFFGQGTRLTVV.

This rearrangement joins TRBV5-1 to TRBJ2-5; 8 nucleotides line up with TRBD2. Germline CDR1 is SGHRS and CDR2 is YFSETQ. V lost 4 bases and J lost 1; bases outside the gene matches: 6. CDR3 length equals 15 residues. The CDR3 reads CASSPRGGGQETQYF. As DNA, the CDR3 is TGCGCCAGCAGCCCCCGGGGGGGAGGCCAAGAGACCCAGTACTTC.

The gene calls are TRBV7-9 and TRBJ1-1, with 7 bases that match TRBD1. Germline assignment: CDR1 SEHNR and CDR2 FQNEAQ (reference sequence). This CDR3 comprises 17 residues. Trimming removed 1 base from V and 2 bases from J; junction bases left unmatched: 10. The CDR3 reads CASSLGRGLNLNTEAFF. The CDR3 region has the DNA TGTGCCAGCAGCTTAGGGAGGGGGCTTAATCTCAACACTGAAGCTTTCTTT.

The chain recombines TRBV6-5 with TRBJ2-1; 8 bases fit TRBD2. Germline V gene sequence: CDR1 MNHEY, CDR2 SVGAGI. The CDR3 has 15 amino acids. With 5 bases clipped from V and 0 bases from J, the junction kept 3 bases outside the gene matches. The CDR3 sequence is CASSTSGRSYNEQFF. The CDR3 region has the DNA TGTGCCAGCAGTACTAGCGGACGCTCCTACAATGAGCAGTTCTTC.

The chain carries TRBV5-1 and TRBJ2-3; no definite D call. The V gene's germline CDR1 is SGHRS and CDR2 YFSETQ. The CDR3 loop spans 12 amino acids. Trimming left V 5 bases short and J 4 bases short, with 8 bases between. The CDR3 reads CASRASADTQYF. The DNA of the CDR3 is TGCGCCAGCAGAGCCTCGGCAGATACGCAGTATTTT.

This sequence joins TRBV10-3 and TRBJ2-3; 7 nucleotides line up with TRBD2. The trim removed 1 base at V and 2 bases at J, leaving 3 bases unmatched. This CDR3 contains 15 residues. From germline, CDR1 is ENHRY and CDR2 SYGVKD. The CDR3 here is CAISEWGGNTDTQYF. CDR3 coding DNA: TGTGCCATCAGTGAGTGGGGGGGGAACACAGATACGCAGTATTTT.

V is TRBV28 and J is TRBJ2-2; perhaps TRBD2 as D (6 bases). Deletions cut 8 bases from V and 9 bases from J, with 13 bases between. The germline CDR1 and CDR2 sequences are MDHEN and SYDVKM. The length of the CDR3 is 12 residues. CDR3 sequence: CASGSGGRELFF. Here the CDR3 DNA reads TGTGCCAGCGGCTCTGGCGGGAGGGAGCTGTTTTTT.

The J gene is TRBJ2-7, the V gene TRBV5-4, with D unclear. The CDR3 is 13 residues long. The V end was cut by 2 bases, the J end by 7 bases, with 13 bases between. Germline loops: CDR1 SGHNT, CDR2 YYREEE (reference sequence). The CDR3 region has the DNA TGTGCCAGCAGCTTCTTGGGGTCGTGGGAGCAGTACTTC. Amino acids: CASSFLGSWEQYF.

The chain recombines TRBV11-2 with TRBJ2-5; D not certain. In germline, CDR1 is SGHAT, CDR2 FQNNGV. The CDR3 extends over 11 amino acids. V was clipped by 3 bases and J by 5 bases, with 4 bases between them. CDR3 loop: CASSFHETQYF. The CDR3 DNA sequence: TGTGCCAGCAGCTTTCATGAGACCCAGTACTTC.